The rows below give T cell receptor beta chains drawn from one sample of a study of blood T cell repertoires in COVID-19. Assay: immunoSEQ multiplex PCR; the TCRdb copy retains only in-frame clones and omits some. The sample includes roughly 230,000 clones, around 85% of them seen just once. Sequenced sample: peripheral blood. These TCRs come from a woman aged 60-75 years with active or convalescent COVID-19. Both conserved end residues are trimmed from each CDR3. The order of the fields is J gene, D gene, clone size, V gene, CDR3 protein. A D gene is named only where the DNA matches it firmly. The size of a clone is reported for some rows only, either as once, few or many, or as a class for expanded clones.

>TRBJ2-3|.|once|TRBV5-1
ASSVDSLDTQY
>TRBJ2-1|.|.|TRBV4-2
ASSQDFWSPFNEQF
>TRBJ2-1|TRBD2|.|TRBV5-1
ASSETGTSGYNEQF
>TRBJ1-1|TRBD1|.|TRBV18
ASSPLLQGANTEAF
>TRBJ2-5|.|.|TRBV2
ASSRDNGETQY
>TRBJ2-2|.|.|TRBV5-1
ASSLALQVATGELF
>TRBJ2-3|.|once|TRBV6-2/TRBV6-3
ASSYEGFTDTQY
>TRBJ2-1|.|.|TRBV7-2
ASSPLSGAGLVYNEQF
>TRBJ2-1|.|.|TRBV6-6
ASTRDKQYNEQF
>TRBJ1-1|.|few|TRBV7-9
ASTPGDTEAF
>TRBJ2-1|.|.|TRBV27
ASSLSGEIYNEQF
>TRBJ1-4|.|.|TRBV7-6
ASSLVLGDQEKLF
>TRBJ1-4|.|.|TRBV14
ASSQVGLLNEKLF
>TRBJ2-2|.|.|TRBV7-9
ASSFLGHLTGELF
>TRBJ2-7|.|.|TRBV21-1
ASSKLAGDYEQY
>TRBJ2-2|.|.|TRBV7-9
ASSLGGEVPSNTGELF
>TRBJ2-3|.|.|TRBV6-5
ASSSPQGIDTQY
>TRBJ2-4|.|.|TRBV5-8
ASSSKTRKNIQY
>TRBJ2-3|TRBD2|.|TRBV7-3
ASSRTSGEGDTQY
>TRBJ1-2|TRBD1|.|TRBV6-5
ASRTAGQGRGYT
>TRBJ1-4|.|.|TRBV3-1/TRBV3-2
ASSQLQGEKLF
>TRBJ2-1|TRBD1|.|TRBV27
ASSFSGQGVTEQF
>TRBJ2-3|.|.|TRBV18
ASSPRADTQY
>TRBJ1-2|TRBD1|.|TRBV6-5
ASSYKGWTGGYGYT
>TRBJ1-5|TRBD1|.|TRBV2
ASTALRGRDQPQH
>TRBJ1-1|.|many|TRBV5-1
ASSLVAVNTEAF
>TRBJ2-1|.|once|TRBV30
AWSVHRAGRGYNEQF
>TRBJ1-2|.|.|TRBV30
AWSVGTTYGYT
>TRBJ2-2|TRBD2|few|TRBV11-3
ASSLELAVIVTGELF
>TRBJ2-7|.|.|TRBV7-8
ASTELRAPLPHEQY
>TRBJ1-1|.|.|TRBV28
ASSSPRTALNTEAF
>TRBJ2-7|TRBD2|.|TRBV7-6
ASSLVGLAGEFEQY
>TRBJ2-2|.|.|TRBV6-4
ASSDNFGELF
>TRBJ1-6|.|.|TRBV28
ASSPGLNYNSPLH
>TRBJ1-6|.|.|TRBV7-8
ASSLDRGAYNSPLH
>TRBJ1-2|TRBD1|.|TRBV19
ASSITRDSYGYT
>TRBJ1-2|.|.|TRBV11-2
ASNIRTAAHT
>TRBJ2-1|TRBD2|few|TRBV5-4
ASSLDAGVNEQF
>TRBJ2-2|TRBD2|.|TRBV11-1
ASSFLAGEHTGELF
>TRBJ1-1|TRBD1|.|TRBV2
ASRGGQGITEAF
>TRBJ2-3|.|.|TRBV12-5
ASGFAADTQY
>TRBJ1-1|.|.|TRBV2
ASVRRPLDTEAF
>TRBJ2-7|.|.|TRBV2
ASSAFYEQY
>TRBJ1-1|.|.|TRBV29-1
SVEGGTGLNTEAF
>TRBJ1-2|TRBD1|.|TRBV4-1
ASSPRPGQNVYGYT
>TRBJ1-2|TRBD1|.|TRBV15
ATSRDAVAGGDGYT
>TRBJ1-3|.|few|TRBV4-1
ASSPSMASWGNTIY